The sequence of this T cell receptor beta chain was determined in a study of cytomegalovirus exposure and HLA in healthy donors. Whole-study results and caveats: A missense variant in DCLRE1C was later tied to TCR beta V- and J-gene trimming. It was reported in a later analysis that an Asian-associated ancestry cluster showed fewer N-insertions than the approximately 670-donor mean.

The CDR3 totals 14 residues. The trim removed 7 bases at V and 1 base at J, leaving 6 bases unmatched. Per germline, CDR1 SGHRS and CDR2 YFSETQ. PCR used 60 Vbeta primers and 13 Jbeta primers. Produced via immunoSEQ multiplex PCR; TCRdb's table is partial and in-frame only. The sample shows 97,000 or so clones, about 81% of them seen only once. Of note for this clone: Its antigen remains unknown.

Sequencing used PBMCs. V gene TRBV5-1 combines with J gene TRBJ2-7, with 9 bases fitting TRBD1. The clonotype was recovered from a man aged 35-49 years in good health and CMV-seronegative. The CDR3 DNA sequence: TGCGCCAGCTCCTCCGGGACAGGGTCCTACGAGCAGTACTTC. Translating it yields CASSSGTGSYEQYF.